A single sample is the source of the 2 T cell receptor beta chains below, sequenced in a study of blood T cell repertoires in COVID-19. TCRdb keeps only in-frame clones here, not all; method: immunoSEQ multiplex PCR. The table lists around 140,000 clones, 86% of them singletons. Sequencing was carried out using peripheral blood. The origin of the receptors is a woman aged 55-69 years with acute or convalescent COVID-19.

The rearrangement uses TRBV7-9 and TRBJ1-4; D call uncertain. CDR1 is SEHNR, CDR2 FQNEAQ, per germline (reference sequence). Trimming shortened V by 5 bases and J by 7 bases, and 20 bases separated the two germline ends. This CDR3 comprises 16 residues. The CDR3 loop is CASSLVAGPRVEKLFF. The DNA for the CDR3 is TGTGCCAGCAGCCTGGTAGCGGGCCCAAGGGTTGAAAAACTGTTTTTT.

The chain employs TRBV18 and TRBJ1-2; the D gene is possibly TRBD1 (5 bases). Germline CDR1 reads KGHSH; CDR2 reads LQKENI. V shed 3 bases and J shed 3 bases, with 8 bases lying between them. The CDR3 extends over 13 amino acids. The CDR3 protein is CASSPGGDYGYTF. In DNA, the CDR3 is TGTGCCAGCTCACCGGGAGGGGACTATGGCTACACCTTC.